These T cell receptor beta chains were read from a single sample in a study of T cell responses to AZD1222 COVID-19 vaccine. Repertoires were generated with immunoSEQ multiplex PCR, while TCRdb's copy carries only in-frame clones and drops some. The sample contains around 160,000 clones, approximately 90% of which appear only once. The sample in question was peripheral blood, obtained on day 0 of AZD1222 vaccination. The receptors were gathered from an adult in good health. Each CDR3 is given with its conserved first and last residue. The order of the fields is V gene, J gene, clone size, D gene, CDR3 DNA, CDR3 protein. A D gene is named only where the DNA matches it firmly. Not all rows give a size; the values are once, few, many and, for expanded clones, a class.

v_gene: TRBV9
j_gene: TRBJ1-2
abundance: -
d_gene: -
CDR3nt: TGTGCCAGCAGCCCGGGACTGGAGAACTATGGCTACACCTTC
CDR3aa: CASSPGLENYGYTF

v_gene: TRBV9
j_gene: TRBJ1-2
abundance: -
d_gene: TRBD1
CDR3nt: TGTGCCAGCAGCTCCGGGGGGACAGGGGGCTACTATGGCTACACCTTC
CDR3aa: CASSSGGTGGYYGYTF

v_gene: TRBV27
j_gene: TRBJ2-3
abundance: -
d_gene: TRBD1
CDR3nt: TGTGCCAGCAGCAAGGACAGGGTCGCAGATACGCAGTATTTT
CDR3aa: CASSKDRVADTQYF

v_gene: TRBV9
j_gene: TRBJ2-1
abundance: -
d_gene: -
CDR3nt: TGTGCCAGCAGCGCCTCGGGAGCCTACAATGAGCAGTTCTTC
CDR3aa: CASSASGAYNEQFF

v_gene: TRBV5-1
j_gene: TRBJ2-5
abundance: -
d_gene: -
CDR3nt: TGCGCCAGCAGTCCACAGGGTACGAAGGAGACCCAGTACTTC
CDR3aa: CASSPQGTKETQYF

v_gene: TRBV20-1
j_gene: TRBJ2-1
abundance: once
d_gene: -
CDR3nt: TGCAGTGCTAGAGAGGAGCGAGAGCAGTTCTTC
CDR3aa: CSAREEREQFF

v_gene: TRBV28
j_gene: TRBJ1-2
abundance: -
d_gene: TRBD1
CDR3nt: TGTGCCAGCAGTTTCCGCGGGACAGGGACGACGGACTATGGCTACACCTTC
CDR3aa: CASSFRGTGTTDYGYTF

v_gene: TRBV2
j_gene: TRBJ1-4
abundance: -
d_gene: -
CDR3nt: TGTGCCACCACCTGGGGGGGGGCTGGGGAAAAACTGTTTTTT
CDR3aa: CATTWGGAGEKLFF

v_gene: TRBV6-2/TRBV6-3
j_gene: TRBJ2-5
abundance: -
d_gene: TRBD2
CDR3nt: TGTGCCAGCAGTTACTGGACTAGCTCGGAGACCCAGTACTTC
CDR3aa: CASSYWTSSETQYF

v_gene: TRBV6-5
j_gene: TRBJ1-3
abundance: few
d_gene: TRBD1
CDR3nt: TGTGCCAGCAGTTACAGTGACAGGGGGTTCGGAAACACCATATATTTT
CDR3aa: CASSYSDRGFGNTIYF

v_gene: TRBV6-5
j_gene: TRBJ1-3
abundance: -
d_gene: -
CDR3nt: TGTGCCAGCAGTTACTCCTTAAACTCTGGAAACACCATATATTTT
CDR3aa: CASSYSLNSGNTIYF

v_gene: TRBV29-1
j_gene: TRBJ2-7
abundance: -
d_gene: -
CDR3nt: TGCAGCGTAATAATCCCGAACGACGGGTACGAGCAGTACTTC
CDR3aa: CSVIIPNDGYEQYF

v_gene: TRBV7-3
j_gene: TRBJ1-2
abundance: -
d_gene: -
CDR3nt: TGTGCCAGCAGCTTAACGGGGGCTCTTGGCTACACCTTC
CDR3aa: CASSLTGALGYTF

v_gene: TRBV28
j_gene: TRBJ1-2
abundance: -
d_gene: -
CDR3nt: TGTGCCAGCAGCCTCGGAGGGGTTGGCTACACCTTC
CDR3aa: CASSLGGVGYTF

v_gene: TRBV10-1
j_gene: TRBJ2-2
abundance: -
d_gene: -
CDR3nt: TGCGCCAGCAGTGAGTGCGCCGTCGGGGACACCGGGGAGCTGTTTTTT
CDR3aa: CASSECAVGDTGELFF

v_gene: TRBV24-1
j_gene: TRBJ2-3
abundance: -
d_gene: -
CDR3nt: TGTGCCACCAGTGCAGGGGGGGCCGGCACAGATACGCAGTATTTT
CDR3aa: CATSAGGAGTDTQYF

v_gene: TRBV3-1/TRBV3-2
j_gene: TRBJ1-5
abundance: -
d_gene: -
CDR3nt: TGTGCCAGCAGCCAAGCTCCTGCCGGCCTTAGCAATCAGCCCCAGCATTTT
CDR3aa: CASSQAPAGLSNQPQHF

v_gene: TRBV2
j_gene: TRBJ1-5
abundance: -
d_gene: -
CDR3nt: TGTGCCAGCAACTTGGAAAGCAATCAGCCCCAGCATTTT
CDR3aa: CASNLESNQPQHF

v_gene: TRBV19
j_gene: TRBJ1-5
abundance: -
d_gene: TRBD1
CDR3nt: TGTGCCACTACGGGGACAGTAAATCAGCCCCAGCATTTT
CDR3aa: CATTGTVNQPQHF

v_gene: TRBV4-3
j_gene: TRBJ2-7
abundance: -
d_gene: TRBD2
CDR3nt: TGCGCCAGCAGCCCTGAAGTTGGACTAGCGGGGACCGAGCAGTACTTC
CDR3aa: CASSPEVGLAGTEQYF

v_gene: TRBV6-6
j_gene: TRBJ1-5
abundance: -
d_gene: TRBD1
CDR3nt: TGTGCCAGCAGTCCAACCCTGGGACAGGGGGCACCCGGAGGTGGCAATCAGCCCCAGCATTTT
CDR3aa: CASSPTLGQGAPGGGNQPQHF

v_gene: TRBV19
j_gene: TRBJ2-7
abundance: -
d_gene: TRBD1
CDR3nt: TGTGCCAGTAGTTTCCCGGGACAGGGGGCTCGGGGTCGCGAGCAGTACTTC
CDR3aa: CASSFPGQGARGREQYF

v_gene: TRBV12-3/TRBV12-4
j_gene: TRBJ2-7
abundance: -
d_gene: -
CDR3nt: TGTGCCAGCAATTGGGGAATTGCCTACGAGCAGTACTTC
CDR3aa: CASNWGIAYEQYF

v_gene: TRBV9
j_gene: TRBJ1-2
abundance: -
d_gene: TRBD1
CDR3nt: TGTGCCAGCAGCGTGGACAGGGACCTACAGCTGGGCTATGGCTACACCTTC
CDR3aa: CASSVDRDLQLGYGYTF

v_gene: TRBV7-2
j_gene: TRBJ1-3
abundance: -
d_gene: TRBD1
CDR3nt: TGTGCCAGCAGAGACAGGGCGAGGGGAAACACCATATATTTT
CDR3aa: CASRDRARGNTIYF

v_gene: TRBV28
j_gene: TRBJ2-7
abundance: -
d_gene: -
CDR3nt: TGTGCCAGCAGTTTACGGGCAGACGAGCAGTACTTC
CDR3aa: CASSLRADEQYF

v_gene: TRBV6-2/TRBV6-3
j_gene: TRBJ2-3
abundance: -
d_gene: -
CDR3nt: TGTGCCAGCAGTTACTTACATACAGATACGCAGTATTTT
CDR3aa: CASSYLHTDTQYF

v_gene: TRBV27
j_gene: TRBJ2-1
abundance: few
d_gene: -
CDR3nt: TGTGCCAGCAGCCACACAGGGCACTCCTACAATGAGCAGTTCTTC
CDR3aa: CASSHTGHSYNEQFF

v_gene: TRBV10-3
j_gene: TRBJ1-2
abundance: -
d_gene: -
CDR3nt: TGTGCCATCAGTGAGTTCCCCGGGACCCCCACAGGAGGCTACACCTTC
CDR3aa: CAISEFPGTPTGGYTF

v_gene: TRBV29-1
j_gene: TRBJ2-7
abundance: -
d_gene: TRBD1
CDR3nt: TGCAGCGTTGAGGACAGGGTAAAAGCCTCCTACGAGCAGTACTTC
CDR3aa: CSVEDRVKASYEQYF

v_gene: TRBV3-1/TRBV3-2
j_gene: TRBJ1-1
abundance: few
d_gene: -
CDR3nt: TGTGCCAGCAGCAAGCAGGGCGACACTGAAGCTTTCTTT
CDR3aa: CASSKQGDTEAFF

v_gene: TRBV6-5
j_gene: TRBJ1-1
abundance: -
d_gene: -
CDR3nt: TGTGCCAGCAGTTTAACAGGGTTAATGGTGACTGAAGCTTTCTTT
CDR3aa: CASSLTGLMVTEAFF

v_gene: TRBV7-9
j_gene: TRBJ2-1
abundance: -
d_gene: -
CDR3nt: TGTGCCAGCAGCCGACAGGTGGGGACTTCATACAATGAGCAGTTCTTC
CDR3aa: CASSRQVGTSYNEQFF

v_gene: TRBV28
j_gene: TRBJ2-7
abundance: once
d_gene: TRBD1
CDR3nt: TGTGCCAGCAGTCCCAGGGGGACAGGGGGCTACGAGCAGTACTTC
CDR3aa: CASSPRGTGGYEQYF

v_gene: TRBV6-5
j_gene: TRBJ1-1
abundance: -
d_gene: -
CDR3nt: TGTGCCAGTAAGGAAGCAGGCAGCTCGAACACTGAAGCTTTCTTT
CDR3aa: CASKEAGSSNTEAFF

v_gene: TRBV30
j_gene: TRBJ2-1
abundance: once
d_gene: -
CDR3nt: TGTGCCTGGAGTCCACCTCCCTCGCTCAATGAGCAGTTCTTC
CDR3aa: CAWSPPPSLNEQFF

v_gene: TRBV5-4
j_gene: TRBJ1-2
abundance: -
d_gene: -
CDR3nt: TGTGCCAGCAGCTTGACGGAGGGCTACACCTTC
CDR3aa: CASSLTEGYTF

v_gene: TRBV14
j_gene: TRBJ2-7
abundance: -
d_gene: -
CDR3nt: TGTGCCAGCAGCCAAGCTTACCTGACCGACGAGCAGTACTTC
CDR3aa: CASSQAYLTDEQYF

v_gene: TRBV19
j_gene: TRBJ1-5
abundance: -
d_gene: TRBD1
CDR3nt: TGTGCCAGTAGTACCCGGGACAGGGGGTCCTATCAGCCCCAGCATTTT
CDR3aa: CASSTRDRGSYQPQHF

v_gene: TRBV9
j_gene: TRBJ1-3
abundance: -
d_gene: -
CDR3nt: TGTGCCAGCAGCGTAGGTGACCCCGGAAACACCATATATTTT
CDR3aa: CASSVGDPGNTIYF